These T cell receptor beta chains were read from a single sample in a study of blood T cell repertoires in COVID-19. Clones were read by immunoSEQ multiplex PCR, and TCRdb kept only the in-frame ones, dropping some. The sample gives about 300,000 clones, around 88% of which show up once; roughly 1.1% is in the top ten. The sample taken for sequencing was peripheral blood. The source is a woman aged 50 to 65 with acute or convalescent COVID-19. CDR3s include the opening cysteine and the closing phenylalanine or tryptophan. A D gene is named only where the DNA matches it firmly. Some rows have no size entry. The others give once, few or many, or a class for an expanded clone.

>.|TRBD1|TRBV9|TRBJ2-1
TGTGCCAGCAGCGTCCAGACCGGGACAGCCTACAATGAGCAGTTCTTC
CASSVQTGTAYNEQFF
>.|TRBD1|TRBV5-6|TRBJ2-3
TGTGCCAGCAGCTGGGGGACAGGGGACACAGATACGCAGTATTTT
CASSWGTGDTDTQYF
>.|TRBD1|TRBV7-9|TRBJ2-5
TGTGCCAGCAGCTTCCGGGACAGGGCGGAGACCCAGTACTTC
CASSFRDRAETQYF
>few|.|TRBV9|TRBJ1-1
TGTGCCAGCAGCCCTTCTAGGGGTGAAGTCACTGAAGCTTTCTTT
CASSPSRGEVTEAFF
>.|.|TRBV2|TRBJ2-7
TGTGCCAGCAAAGCGAGCTACGAGCAGTACTTC
CASKASYEQYF
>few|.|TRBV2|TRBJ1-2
TGTGCCAGCAGTGAACAGCGCAACTATGGCTACACCTTC
CASSEQRNYGYTF
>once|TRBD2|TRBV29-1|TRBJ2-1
TGCAGCGTTGAACGGGGTGGGCTAGCGGGCGACAATGAGCAGTTCTTC
CSVERGGLAGDNEQFF
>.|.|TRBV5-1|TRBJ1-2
TGCGCCAGCAGCTCCGGCTCAGGGGAAGGCTACACCTTC
CASSSGSGEGYTF
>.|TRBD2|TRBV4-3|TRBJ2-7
TGCGCCAGCAGCCAAGAAGCCACCGCGGGGGTGGCGGGAGGATCCTACGAGCAGTACTTC
CASSQEATAGVAGGSYEQYF
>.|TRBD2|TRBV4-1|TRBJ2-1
TGCGCCAGCAGCCTAGGGACTAGCGGGAGGGTAGTTGAGCAGTTCTTC
CASSLGTSGRVVEQFF
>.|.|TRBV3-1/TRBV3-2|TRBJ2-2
TGTGCCAGCAGGGGCGGGCAGGCAAACACCGGGGAGCTGTTTTTT
CASRGGQANTGELFF
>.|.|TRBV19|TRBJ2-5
TGTGCCAGTAGTAGGAGCAGTCGAGAGACCCAGTACTTC
CASSRSSRETQYF
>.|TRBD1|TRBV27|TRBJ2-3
TGTGCCAGCAGCTCGCTTAGGCGGGGACAGGCAGATACGCAGTATTTT
CASSSLRRGQADTQYF
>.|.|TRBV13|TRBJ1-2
TGTGCCAGCAGCTTAGGTGAGGGTAACTATGGCTACACCTTC
CASSLGEGNYGYTF
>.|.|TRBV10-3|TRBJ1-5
TGTGCCATCAGTGAGTCTGTCGGAAGGGGCGTAAATCAGCCCCAGCATTTT
CAISESVGRGVNQPQHF
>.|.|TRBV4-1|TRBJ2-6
TGCGCCAGCAGCCAACTCTATATGGGGCAGCCCTCATGGATCACTGGGGCCAACGTCCTGACTTTC
CASSQLYMGQPSWITGANVLTF
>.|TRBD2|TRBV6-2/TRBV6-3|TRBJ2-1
TGTGCCAGCAGCCCGTACACGGGGGGTTCGAATGAGCAGTTCTTC
CASSPYTGGSNEQFF
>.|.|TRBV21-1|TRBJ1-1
TGTGCCAGCAGCAAATACCAGTGGGGCAGGGGACACACTGAAGCTTTCTTT
CASSKYQWGRGHTEAFF
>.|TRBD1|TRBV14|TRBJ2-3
TGTGCCAGCAGCCATCCGCCGGACAGGGGGAAGGGTACAGATACGCAGTATTTT
CASSHPPDRGKGTDTQYF
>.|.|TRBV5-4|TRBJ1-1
TGTGCCAGCAGTTTCCCTGACTGGAGAGATTATTTCTTT
CASSFPDWRDYFF
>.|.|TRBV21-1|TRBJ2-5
TGTGCCAGCAGCGCGCGGGGGGATCCGCCCTACCAAGAGACCCAGTACTTC
CASSARGDPPYQETQYF
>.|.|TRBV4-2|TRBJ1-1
TGTGCCAGCAGCCAAGATCCGCGGGGGACTGAAGCTTTCTTT
CASSQDPRGTEAFF
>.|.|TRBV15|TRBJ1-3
TGTGCCACCAGCAGAATGCCGGGGTTTAGAAACACCATATATTTT
CATSRMPGFRNTIYF
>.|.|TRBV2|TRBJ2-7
TGTGCCAGCAGTAAGGGGTCTCTCTCCTACGAGCAGTACTTC
CASSKGSLSYEQYF
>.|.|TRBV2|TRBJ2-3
TGTGCCAGCAGCGGGGGACTGCTGTATGATACGCAGTATTTT
CASSGGLLYDTQYF
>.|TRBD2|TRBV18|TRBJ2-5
TGTGCCAGCTCACCCTCTAGCGGGGGGGTTCAAGAGACCCAGTACTTC
CASSPSSGGVQETQYF
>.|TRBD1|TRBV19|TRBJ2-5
TGTGCCAGTAGTCCCGGGACAGGGTCATCGGAGACCCAGTACTTC
CASSPGTGSSETQYF
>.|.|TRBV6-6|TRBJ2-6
TGTGCCAGCAGTTACTCCGGGGGCTCTGGGGCCAACGTCCTGACTTTC
CASSYSGGSGANVLTF
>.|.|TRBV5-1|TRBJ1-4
TGCGCCAGCAGCTTGGCGGTAGGGTCGGGGGAAAAACTGTTTTTT
CASSLAVGSGEKLFF
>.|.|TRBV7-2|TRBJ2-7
TGTGCCAGCAGCTCCACCAGCGGGTACGAGCAGTACTTC
CASSSTSGYEQYF
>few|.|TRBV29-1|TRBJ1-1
TGCAGCGTTGCCCGTAACACTGAAGCTTTCTTT
CSVARNTEAFF
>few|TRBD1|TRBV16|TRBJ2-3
TGTGCCAGCAGCCCGGACAGGGGAGATACGCAGTATTTT
CASSPDRGDTQYF
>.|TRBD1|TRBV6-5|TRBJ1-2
TGTGCCAGCAGTCGGACAGGGGCCACTAACTATGGCTACACCTTC
CASSRTGATNYGYTF
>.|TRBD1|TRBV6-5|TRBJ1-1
TGTGCCAGCAGTACCCAGGGGGGCACGGGTGCTTTCTTT
CASSTQGGTGAFF
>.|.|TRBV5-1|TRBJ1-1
TGCGCCAGCAGGGACCCGCGTAGCGGGGACACTGAAGCTTTCTTT
CASRDPRSGDTEAFF
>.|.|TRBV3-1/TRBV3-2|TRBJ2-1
TGTGCCAGCAGGTTACAGGTTTCGCATGAGCAGTTCTTC
CASRLQVSHEQFF
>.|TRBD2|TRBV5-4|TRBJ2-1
TGTGCCAGCAGTTCCAGGACTAGCGGGGGGGACAATGAGCAGTTCTTC
CASSSRTSGGDNEQFF
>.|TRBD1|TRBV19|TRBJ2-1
TGTGCCAGTAGGGACCTCACAGGGGGCAGGTACAATGAGCAGTTCTTC
CASRDLTGGRYNEQFF
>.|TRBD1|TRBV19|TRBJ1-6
TGTGCCAGTAGGACCGGGACAGGGAGCGGTTCACCCCTCCACTTT
CASRTGTGSGSPLHF
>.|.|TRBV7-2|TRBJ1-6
TGTGCCAGCAGCTTATGGAGCTCCTATAATTCACCCCTCCACTTT
CASSLWSSYNSPLHF
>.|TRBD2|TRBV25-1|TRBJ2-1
TGTGCCAGCACACAGAGCGGGGGGGCCTACAATGAGCAGTTCTTC
CASTQSGGAYNEQFF
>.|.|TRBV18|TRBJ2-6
TGTGCCAGCTTTAGGGGGTCCGGGGCCAACGTCCTGACTTTC
CASFRGSGANVLTF
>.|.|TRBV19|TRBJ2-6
TGTGCCAGTAGTATACCGGGACTTCTACTTCCCTCTGGGGCCAACGTCCTGACTTTC
CASSIPGLLLPSGANVLTF
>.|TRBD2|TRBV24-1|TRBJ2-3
TGTGCCACCAGCCAGACCAGCGGGGGGGCCACCGGTACGCAGTATTTT
CATSQTSGGATGTQYF
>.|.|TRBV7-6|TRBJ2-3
TGTGCCAGCAGCTCCACCACAACAGATACGCAGTATTTT
CASSSTTTDTQYF
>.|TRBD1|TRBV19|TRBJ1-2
TGTGCCAGTAGTATTATTGGACAGGGGGCCTACTATGGCTACACCTTC
CASSIIGQGAYYGYTF
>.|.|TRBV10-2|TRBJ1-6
TGCGCCAGCACGGGGTATAATTCACCCCTCCACTTT
CASTGYNSPLHF
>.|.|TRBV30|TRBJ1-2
TGTGCCTGGAGGTTTTCAGGCTATGGCTACACCTTC
CAWRFSGYGYTF
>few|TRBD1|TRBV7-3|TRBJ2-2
TGTGCCAGCACCACGGGACAGACCGGGGAGCTGTTTTTT
CASTTGQTGELFF
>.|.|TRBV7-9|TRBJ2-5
TGTGCCAGCAGCTCGACTAACCAAGAGACCCAGTACTTC
CASSSTNQETQYF